The 26 T cell receptor beta chains below all came from one sample that was sequenced in a study of blood T cell repertoires in COVID-19 (dated by TCRdb to the early 2020s). Library creation used the immunoSEQ multiplex PCR assay. As stored in TCRdb, this immuneACCESS dataset retains in-frame rearrangements with V and J assigned. A fraction of the clones does not appear; measured against another copy, unresolved V genes explain less than half of the discrepancy, and the remainder lacks a known reason. This sample comprises roughly 230,000 clones, about 88% of them detected only once. Less than 2% of the sample goes to the ten largest clones. Source material: peripheral blood. The receptors derive from a man between 65 and 85 years old with acute or convalescent COVID-19.

The table lists this clone with a few counts. V usage is TRBV27 and J usage is TRBJ1-2, with D possibly matching TRBD1 (5 bases). The CDR3 spans 17 residues. CDR1 and CDR2 from the germline V gene are MNHEY and SMNVEV (reference sequence). Trimming took off 2 bases at V and 2 bases at J, with 18 bases between the two ends. CDR3 residues: CASSLRTDSPANYGYTF. CDR3 sequence (DNA): TGTGCCAGCAGTTTAAGAACAGACAGCCCCGCCAACTATGGCTACACCTTC.

The V and J genes are TRBV27 and TRBJ2-1, with D hard to call. This CDR3 contains 13 residues. V lost 6 bases, J lost 2 bases, and 8 bases lay in between. Germline CDR1 and CDR2: MNHEY and SMNVEV (reference sequence). The CDR3 region is CASSATAYNEQFF. CDR3 DNA sequence: TGTGCCAGCAGCGCCACTGCCTACAATGAGCAGTTCTTC.

V is TRBV6-2 or TRBV6-3 and J is TRBJ1-2; D is uncertain. Trimming removed 5 bases from V and 8 bases from J, with 12 bases in between. CDR3 length: 12 amino acids. CDR1 and CDR2 (germline): MNHEY, SVGEGT. This CDR3 reads CASSTGPGGYTF. DNA for the CDR3: TGTGCCAGCAGTACGGGCCCGGGAGGCTACACCTTC.

This clone appeared a single time. The chain joins TRBV9 to TRBJ2-1; maybe TRBD1 (5 bases). The V end lost 0 bases, the J end lost 7 bases, and 8 bases lay between the germline ends. The CDR3 length is 13 residues. Germline values: CDR1 SGDLS, CDR2 YYNGEE. DNA of the CDR3: TGTGCCAGCAGCGTAGATTACAGGAATGAGCAGTTCTTC. Translated: CASSVDYRNEQFF.

The rearrangement joins TRBV11-3 to TRBJ2-1, with a weak D call TRBD1 (6 bases). Germline CDR1 reads SGHNT; CDR2 reads YENEEA. Trimming cost V 1 base and J 5 bases, with 9 bases left between them. The CDR3 runs 14 residues. The CDR3 bases are TGTGCCAGCAGCTTAGGAGGGGACAACAATGAGCAGTTCTTC. Residues: CASSLGGDNNEQFF.

The gene calls are TRBV19 and TRBJ1-5, with D maybe TRBD1 (6 bases). Germline-derived CDR1 and CDR2 are LNHDA and SQIVND (reference sequence). The CDR3 has 15 amino acids. V lost 9 bases to trimming and J lost 0 bases, with 15 bases between them. The CDR3 DNA is TGTGCCAGCACCACATACAGGGATAGCAATCAGCCCCAGCATTTT. Translated: CASTTYRDSNQPQHF.

The chain recombines TRBV9 with TRBJ1-4; TRBD1 might be the D (5 bases). This CDR3 comprises 14 residues. Germline V gene lookup returns CDR1 SGDLS and CDR2 YYNGEE. Deletions cut 3 bases from V and 8 bases from J, with 14 bases between. The CDR3 DNA reads TGTGCCAGCAGCGCCGAACCCGACAGCGAAAAACTGTTTTTT. Translating it yields CASSAEPDSEKLFF.

The chain is built from TRBV6-5 and TRBJ2-7; D perhaps matches TRBD1 (6 bases). CDR1 MNHEY and CDR2 SVGAGI come from the germline V gene. CDR3 length equals 14 residues. V was pared by 6 bases and J by 0 bases, with 12 bases between. The CDR3 coding sequence is TGTGCCAGCAGAAAACAGGGCATCTCCTACGAGCAGTACTTC. Residues: CASRKQGISYEQYF.

The gene calls are TRBV18 and TRBJ1-2; D unresolved. Germline CDR1 KGHSH, CDR2 LQKENI. This CDR3 is built from 14 residues. The ends were cut back, 3 bases at V and 3 bases at J, with 11 bases in the middle. Here the CDR3 DNA reads TGTGCCAGCTCACCGTCCCAGGATGACTATGGCTACACCTTC. Its protein is CASSPSQDDYGYTF.

J is TRBJ2-7 and V is TRBV20-1, with D perhaps TRBD2 (6 bases). Per the germline V gene, CDR1 is DFQATT and CDR2 is SNEGSKA (reference sequence). Trimming pared 3 bases from V and 0 bases from J, leaving 12 bases between. The CDR3 contains 14 residues. CDR3 protein: CSASPPSDSYEQYF. The CDR3 DNA sequence: TGCAGTGCTAGTCCTCCTAGCGACTCCTACGAGCAGTACTTC.

The chain couples TRBV4-2 to TRBJ1-2; 12 nucleotides match TRBD1. With 0 bases clipped from V and 4 bases from J, the junction kept 3 bases outside the gene matches. This CDR3 comprises 16 residues. The germline V gene has CDR1 LGHNA and CDR2 YNFKEQ. The CDR3 nucleotides read TGTGCCAGCAGCCAAGATGGGACAGGGGGCTCCTATGGCTACACCTTC. The encoded protein is CASSQDGTGGSYGYTF.

The chain joins TRBV4-2 to TRBJ2-7; 7 bases agree with TRBD1. Per germline, CDR1 LGHNA and CDR2 YNFKEQ. The CDR3 runs to 15 residues. With 1 base clipped from V and 5 bases from J, the junction kept 8 bases outside the gene matches. The DNA of the CDR3 is TGTGCCAGCAGCCAAGGGTCAGGGCAGGGGGACGAGCAGTACTTC. It encodes CASSQGSGQGDEQYF.

V gene TRBV3-1 (or the pseudogene TRBV3-2) combines with J gene TRBJ1-1, with 11 nucleotides matching TRBD1. The CDR3 covers 13 residues. The V segment lost 3 bases and the J segment 7 bases; nucleotides outside the gene matches: 1. CDR1 LGHDT and CDR2 YNNKEL come from the germline V gene (reference sequence). The CDR3 spells CASSQGTGGEAFF. CDR3 bases: TGTGCCAGCAGCCAGGGGACAGGGGGTGAAGCTTTCTTT.

The chain carries TRBV3-1 (or the pseudogene TRBV3-2) and TRBJ1-1, with D possibly matching TRBD1 (5 bases). This CDR3 spans 17 amino acids. The V gene's germline CDR1 is LGHDT and CDR2 YNNKEL (reference sequence). CDR3 loop: CGRGLRGFSKQNTEAFF. CDR3 DNA sequence: TGTGGCCGGGGACTGAGGGGATTTTCAAAACAGAACACTGAAGCTTTCTTT.

CDR3 nucleotides: TGTGCCAGCAGCTTAGAAGGTAAGAGGAGCGGGAGAAGATATACGCAGTATTTT. Translated: CASSLEGKRSGRRYTQYF. V is TRBV7-6 and J is TRBJ2-3; 8 bases align to TRBD2. The trim removed 1 base at V and 7 bases at J, leaving 16 bases unmatched. CDR1 and CDR2 from the germline V gene are SGHVS and FNYEAQ. CDR3 length: 18 amino acids.

As for this clone: Other DNA sequences from this sample encode an identical CDR3 as well. The V gene is TRBV27, the J gene TRBJ1-3; 8 nucleotides match TRBD1. Germline CDR1 MNHEY, CDR2 SMNVEV (reference sequence). Trimming cost V 5 bases and J 0 bases; bases outside gene matches: 6. The CDR3 is 16 amino acids. The CDR3 spells CASSLTGGLSGNTIYF. Here the CDR3 DNA reads TGTGCCAGCAGTCTTACAGGGGGACTCTCTGGAAACACCATATATTTT.

This chain uses TRBV6-6 with TRBJ2-7; 8 nucleotides agree with TRBD1. With 7 bases clipped from V and 3 bases from J, the junction kept 5 bases outside the gene matches. The CDR3 covers 13 residues. The V gene's germline CDR1 is MNHNY and CDR2 SVGAGI (reference sequence). This CDR3 is CASNFGTGYEQYF. The CDR3 DNA follows: TGTGCCAGCAACTTCGGGACAGGCTACGAGCAGTACTTC.

The chain is built from TRBV2 and TRBJ2-1, with D possibly being TRBD1 (5 bases). V lost 5 bases and J 7 bases, leaving 9 bases between the germline ends. The germline CDR1 and CDR2 sequences are SNHLY and FYNNEI. The CDR3 runs to 12 residues. The chain's CDR3 is CASSTYRNEQFF. CDR3 coding DNA: TGTGCCAGCAGTACCTACAGGAATGAGCAGTTCTTC. The full variable domain, its missing parts supplied by reference TRBV2 and TRBJ2-1, is EPEVTQTPSHQVTQMGQEVILRCVPISNHLYFYWYRQILGQKVEFLVSFYNNEISEKSEIFDDQFSVERPDGSNFTLKIRSTKLEDSAMYFCASSTYRNEQFFGPGTRLTVL.

V is TRBV7-3 and J is TRBJ2-7, with 7 nucleotides matching TRBD2. The CDR3 has 14 residues. J was trimmed by 9 bases and V by 5 bases; bases with no gene match: 13. Germline CDR1 and CDR2: SGHTA and FQGTGA. The DNA of the CDR3 is TGTGCCAGCAGCCCCGGTGGGGCGGGAGCGGCGCAGTACTTC. Protein sequence: CASSPGGAGAAQYF.

In this sample, this clone turned up a few times. The rearrangement uses TRBV5-1 and TRBJ2-1; 15 nucleotides align to TRBD2. The J segment lost 6 bases and the V segment lost 4 bases, leaving 14 bases of the junction unmatched. The germline gives CDR1 SGHRS, CDR2 YFSETQ. The CDR3 totals 19 residues. CDR3 region: CASSGGTSGRSKYINEQFF. The CDR3 region has the DNA TGCGCCAGCAGCGGAGGGACTAGCGGGAGGTCCAAGTACATCAATGAGCAGTTCTTC.

The chain has TRBV15 and TRBJ1-1, with no clear D. V was cut by 4 bases and J by 0 bases, with 9 bases left in between. The V gene's germline CDR1 is LNHNV and CDR2 YYDKDF (reference sequence). CDR3 length: 14 residues. CDR3 in DNA: TGTGCCACCAGCAAGGAGGGAGTGAACACTGAAGCTTTCTTT. Translation gives CATSKEGVNTEAFF.

The chain couples TRBV6-6 to TRBJ2-3, with D possibly TRBD2 on 6 matching bases. The CDR3 totals 16 residues. Germline CDR1 is MNHNY and CDR2 is SVGAGI (reference sequence). V lost 7 bases to trimming and J lost 5 bases, with 22 bases between them. The CDR3 region has the DNA TGTGCCAGCACCAATCGGGGAACTAGCCCTATAGATACGCAGTATTTT. Translation: CASTNRGTSPIDTQYF.

The chain joins TRBV9 to TRBJ2-4; TRBD2 aligns across 8 bases. V shed 4 bases, J shed 9 bases, and the junction held 9 bases outside the gene matches. The CDR3 consists of 14 residues. Germline V gives CDR1 SGDLS, CDR2 YYNGEE. In DNA, the CDR3 is TGTGCCAGCAGCAGCGGGAGCCCCGCTAGCATTCAGTACTTC. It specifies CASSSGSPASIQYF.

This chain joins TRBV24-1 and TRBJ2-5; TRBD2 agrees at 9 bases. The germline V gene encodes CDR1 KGHDR and CDR2 SFDVKD. V lost 1 base to trimming and J lost 5 bases; unmatched junction nucleotides: 16. The CDR3 length is 19 residues. The CDR3: CATSDFRSYRREGRETQYF. In DNA, the CDR3 is TGTGCCACCAGTGATTTTCGATCCTATCGGCGGGAGGGCCGGGAGACCCAGTACTTC.

The CDR3 DNA sequence: TGTGCCAGCAGTTTAGGGACAGGGGGCTTAGAGACCCAGTACTTC. Protein: CASSLGTGGLETQYF. The chain is built from TRBV27 and TRBJ2-5; TRBD1 agrees at 12 bases. The CDR3 extends over 15 amino acids. Germline loops: CDR1 MNHEY, CDR2 SMNVEV (reference sequence). The ends lost 2 bases at V and 4 bases at J; junction bases unmatched: 2.

The V gene is TRBV9, the J gene TRBJ2-5; 9 bases match TRBD2. The J segment lost 5 bases and the V segment lost 0 bases, leaving 11 bases of the junction unmatched. CDR1 and CDR2 from the germline V gene are SGDLS and YYNGEE. The CDR3 runs to 17 residues. This chain's CDR3 is CASSVDPTSGGRETQYF. The CDR3 DNA sequence: TGTGCCAGCAGCGTAGATCCGACTAGCGGAGGGAGGGAGACCCAGTACTTC.